The entry that follows covers one T cell receptor beta chain sequence. This sample was included in a study of control samples from healthy donors and cancer patients. Sequencing was performed with immunoSEQ multiplex PCR; in TCRdb, only in-frame clones are kept and a portion is missing. The sample lists tens of thousands of clones; more than 75% were seen once. Germline values: CDR1 SQVTM, CDR2 ANQGSEA. Trimming removed 1 base from V and 4 bases from J; junction bases left unmatched: 0. The CDR3 has 14 amino acids. The sequence was obtained from a woman between 45 and 60 years old in good health. Sample: blood. This chain links TRBV29-1 with TRBJ2-1; 11 bases match TRBD2. The CDR3 loop is CSVEGLAGYNEQFF. In DNA form, the CDR3 reads TGCAGCGTTGAAGGACTAGCGGGATACAATGAGCAGTTCTTC.